The source of this T cell receptor beta chain is a study of T cell responses to AZD1222 COVID-19 vaccine. Study-wide points: The CD4 TCRs associated with vaccination extended across spike and predominated at 160-218 and 743-854. It should be noted that donors were predominantly white British and more often female, and clonal diversity was possibly underestimated.

Concerning this clone: Its target is not known.

The CDR3 consists of 15 residues. Germline loops: CDR1 SGHDN, CDR2 FVKESK. The V end lost 0 bases, the J end lost 1 base, and 8 bases lay between the germline ends. Produced via immunoSEQ multiplex PCR; TCRdb's table is partial and in-frame only. The sample includes some 78,000 clones, 83% seen only once; the top ten take 1.3%. The chain carries TRBV14 and TRBJ2-3, with a weak D call TRBD2 (5 bases). This clonotype was sampled from an adult who received the AZD1222 COVID-19 vaccine. Source: peripheral blood, taken 28 days after the second AZD1222 dose. DNA for the CDR3: TGTGCCAGCAGCCAAGAGTCACTAGGCACAGATACGCAGTATTTT. As protein: CASSQESLGTDTQYF.